The 11 T cell receptor beta chains below come from one sample, sequenced in a study of T cell repertoires in cytomegalovirus infection. TCRdb fed the reads into MiXCR, producing one record per CDR3 protein. Among more than 150,000 distinct CDR3 sequences listed, roughly a quarter were seen once. The sample comprised PBMCs. The receptor set was obtained from a human donor in good health (CMV status not recorded). Some clones in this sample may be carry-over from other donors' samples.

In this sample, this clonotype turned up a few times. This chain joins TRBV5-6 and TRBJ2-3; unclear D gene. Germline CDR1 SGHDT, CDR2 YYEEEE. The V gene lost 2 bases and the J gene lost 3 bases, with 13 bases spanning the gap. CDR3 length equals 15 residues. In DNA form, the CDR3 reads TGTGCCAGCAGCTTCCAGGAGACCGGGACAGATACGCAGTATTTT. It codes for CASSFQETGTDTQYF.

This clonotype was detected many times. This chain joins TRBV7-9 and TRBJ2-1; D is uncertain. CDR3 size: 12 residues. The V gene lost 7 bases and the J gene lost 9 bases, with 13 bases spanning the gap. Germline CDR1 is SEHNR and CDR2 is FQNEAQ (reference sequence). CDR3 amino acids: CASTKDGLEQFF. The DNA of the CDR3 is TGTGCCAGCACCAAAGACGGTCTTGAGCAGTTCTTC. Full variable domain (remainder filled in from reference TRBV7-9 and TRBJ2-1): DTGVSQNPRHKITKRGQNVTFRCDPISEHNRLYWYRQTLGQGPEFLTYFQNEAQLEKSRLLSDRFSAERPKGSFSTLEIQRTEQGDSAMYLCASTKDGLEQFFGPGTRLTVL.

At least ten counts were recorded for this clonotype. This chain links TRBV28 with TRBJ1-5, with D maybe TRBD1 (6 bases). V was cut by 6 bases and J by 6 bases, with 12 bases left in between. The CDR3 runs to 13 residues. Germline V gene lookup returns CDR1 MDHEN and CDR2 SYDVKM. The DNA for the CDR3 is TGTGCCAGCAGCTCCACAGGGTTTCAGCCCCAGCATTTT. Protein sequence: CASSSTGFQPQHF. The full variable domain, its missing parts supplied by reference TRBV28 and TRBJ1-5, is DVKVTQSSRYLVKRTGEKVFLECVQDMDHENMFWYRQDPGLGLRLIYFSYDVKMKEKGDIPEGYSVSREKKERFSLILESASTNQTSMYLCASSSTGFQPQHFGDGTRLSIL.

The table lists this clonotype with a count of one. The rearrangement links TRBV7-9 to TRBJ2-1, with D possibly being TRBD2 (6 bases). Looked up from germline, CDR1 is SEHNR and CDR2 is FQNEAQ (reference sequence). This CDR3 has 13 residues. V was cut by 2 bases and J by 10 bases, with 12 bases left in between. This chain's CDR3 is CASSLMTRIEQFF. In DNA form, the CDR3 reads TGTGCCAGCAGCTTAATGACTAGGATCGAGCAGTTCTTC.

Only a few counts were recorded for this clonotype. V and J are TRBV7-6 and TRBJ1-5, with D tentatively TRBD1 (6 bases). CDR3 size: 14 residues. V lost 4 bases to trimming and J lost 5 bases, with 12 bases between them. The germline V gene has CDR1 SGHVS and CDR2 FNYEAQ. CDR3 residues: CASSSLQGDQPQHF. CDR3 bases: TGTGCCAGCAGCTCATTACAGGGCGATCAGCCCCAGCATTTT.

Only a few counts were recorded for this clonotype. This chain joins TRBV29-1 and TRBJ1-2; D not resolved. This CDR3 has 11 amino acids. Per the germline V gene, CDR1 is SQVTM and CDR2 is ANQGSEA. V lost 5 bases and J lost 5, with 9 bases in between. The CDR3 coding sequence is TGCAGCGTTTCGACGGATTATGGCTACACCTTC. Its protein is CSVSTDYGYTF.

This rearrangement joins TRBV29-1 to TRBJ1-1; a weak D match, TRBD1 (5 bases). The CDR3 has 15 amino acids. CDR1 is SQVTM, CDR2 ANQGSEA, per germline. V was cut by 0 bases and J by 3 bases, with 14 bases left in between. The CDR3 loop is CSVEDRETGHTEAFF. The CDR3 nucleotides read TGCAGCGTTGAAGATCGAGAAACAGGACACACTGAAGCTTTCTTT.

The V gene is TRBV6-2 or TRBV6-3, the J gene TRBJ2-1, with 14 bases matching TRBD2. Germline V gene sequence: CDR1 MNHEY, CDR2 SVGEGT. V dropped 7 bases and J dropped 10; count of bases not matched to a gene: 9. The CDR3 runs to 15 residues. The CDR3 here is CASNPGTSGSVEQFF. The CDR3 region has the DNA TGTGCCAGCAACCCAGGGACTAGCGGGAGTGTCGAGCAGTTCTTC.

V is TRBV7-3 and J is TRBJ2-1; D may correspond to TRBD1 or TRBD2 (5 bases each). The length of the CDR3 is 16 residues. Germline lookup yields CDR1 SGHTA and CDR2 FQGTGA. V was cut by 5 bases and J by 7 bases, with 21 bases left in between. DNA for the CDR3: TGTGCCAGCAGCCGGCGGGCTAGGGGCCTAGTAAATGAGCAGTTCTTC. Amino acid sequence: CASSRRARGLVNEQFF.

Turning to this clonotype: This may stem from a read error, because a much larger clone lies one nucleotide away. The V call is TRBV27, the J call TRBJ2-5, with a tentative D call TRBD1 (6 bases). Trimming shortened V by 8 bases and J by 5 bases, and 12 bases separated the two germline ends. From germline, CDR1 is MNHEY and CDR2 SMNVEV (reference sequence). CDR3 length: 12 residues. In DNA, the CDR3 is TGTGCCAGCCAGGGGTTTCGGGAGACCCAGTACTTC. This gives the protein CASQGFRETQYF.

In regard to this clonotype: Compared with germline, one end of the junction differs, possibly owing to a read error. V and J are TRBV5-3 and TRBJ2-7; 8 nucleotides match TRBD1. TRBV5-3 is noted as an ORF with a role that remains uncertain. The CDR3 totals 16 residues. The CDR3: CASSSETGVRSYEQYF. DNA for the CDR3: TGTGCCAGCAGCTCCGAGACAGGGGTAAGGTCCTACGAGCAGTACTTC.